The clone carrying this T cell receptor beta chain was recorded a few times. Its specificity is not known. The CDR3 is 17 residues long. Germline CDR1 reads MNHGY; CDR2 reads SAAAGT. Trimming took off 4 bases at V and 2 bases at J, with 15 bases between the two ends. Treatment meaning: randomized to nivolumab then ipilimumab (arm A) or the reverse (arm B). DNA-damaging chemotherapy had not been given to any patient beforehand. The protocol was immunoSEQ multiplex PCR, while the TCRdb copy is restricted to in-frame clones and leaves out a portion. The data contain over a thousand clones, over 20% of them singletons. The entry originates in a study of sequential checkpoint blockade in melanoma. Whole-study context: TCRbeta immunosequencing was performed on DNA from over 90 pretreatment melanoma tumor samples. Overall study results and limits: Tumor T-cell fraction and clonality correlated with PD-L1 and CD8+ counts. For nivolumab-first patients, baseline tumor clonality was associated with response.

This TCR derives from a human donor with melanoma. V is TRBV6-8 and J is TRBJ2-6, with D perhaps assigned TRBD1 or TRBD2 (5 bases each). Sequencing used tumor tissue (inferred from file names), obtained from a patient given nivolumab and ipilimumab in sequence. CDR3 region: CASSSFLSGPGANVLTF. The CDR3 nucleotides are TGTGCCAGCAGTTCATTTCTGTCGGGACCTGGGGCCAACGTCCTGACTTTC.